A selection of T cell receptor beta chains follows, all from one sample in a study of neurological immune-mediated disorders. TCRdb independently ran MiXCR on the 5' RACE reads; one entry per CDR3 protein. Of approximately 46,000 distinct CDR3 sequences detected, about 9.4% appear once; the ten largest clones hold approximately 5%. The sequenced sample was PBMCs. These receptors were collected from a man aged 70 or older with HTLV-1-associated myelopathy (HAM/TSP). Each CDR3 is given with its conserved first and last residue. Each record gives: clone size, V gene, D gene, J gene, CDR3 DNA, CDR3 protein. The D gene is left open where the match is weak. Rows give clone size only sometimes, using once, few, many, or a class for an expanded clone.

.	TRBV7-6	.	TRBJ2-1	TGTGCCAGCAGCTTCGAGCTTATAGGCAATGAGCAGTTCTTC	CASSFELIGNEQFF
many	TRBV12-3/TRBV12-4	TRBD1	TRBJ1-1	TGTGCCAGCAGTTTTTTGGGACAGGGAGCCACTGAAGCTTTCTTT	CASSFLGQGATEAFF
many	TRBV12-3/TRBV12-4	.	TRBJ1-3	TGTGCCAGCACTATGGCGAGGGGCAGCGGGGGAAACACCATATATTTT	CASTMARGSGGNTIYF
many	TRBV9	.	TRBJ2-3	TGTGCCAGCAGCGTAGGGGGAAGCACAGATACGCAGTATTTT	CASSVGGSTDTQYF
.	TRBV5-1	.	TRBJ2-1	TGCGCCAGCAGCTTCCAAGGCGGTCGGTACAATGAGCAGTTCTTC	CASSFQGGRYNEQFF
many	TRBV28	TRBD1	TRBJ2-3	TGTGCCAGCAGTTCGAGACCGGGACAGGGTAGACATACGCAGTATTTT	CASSSRPGQGRHTQYF
many	TRBV7-2	TRBD2	TRBJ2-3	TGTGCCAGCAGCTTAGCTCGGACTAGCGGGGGCGTCCCAGATACGCAGTATTTT	CASSLARTSGGVPDTQYF
many	TRBV20-1	.	TRBJ1-6	TGCAGTGCTAGACATTCATGGGATTCACCCCTCCACTTT	CSARHSWDSPLHF
few	TRBV5-1	.	TRBJ2-7	TGCGCCAGCAGCGTCCTAGGGGGTAGCTCCTACGAGCAGTACTTC	CASSVLGGSSYEQYF
many	TRBV12-3/TRBV12-4	.	TRBJ1-5	TGTGCCAGCAGTTTATCCCGGGGCTACAATCAGCCCCAGCATTTT	CASSLSRGYNQPQHF
.	TRBV20-1	.	TRBJ2-7	TGCAGTGCTAGAGATAGGGCGGGAACAAGACCCGAGCAGCACTTC	CSARDRAGTRPEQHF
many	TRBV7-2	.	TRBJ2-5	TGTGCCAGCAGCTTAAGTAGGCTAGCGAGAGGGGAGACCCAGTACTTC	CASSLSRLARGETQYF
many	TRBV25-1	TRBD2	TRBJ2-5	TGTGCCAGCTCACACGGGACTAGCGGGAGGAAGGGGACCCAGTACTTC	CASSHGTSGRKGTQYF
many	TRBV20-1	TRBD1	TRBJ1-2	TGCAGTGCTCTGGACAGGGGTATTATAGTTGGTGGCTACACCTTC	CSALDRGIIVGGYTF
many	TRBV28	TRBD1	TRBJ1-5	TGTGCCTACACATCTGTCCCGGGACAGGTTCCGCAGCCCCAGCATTTT	CAYTSVPGQVPQPQHF
many	TRBV6-2/TRBV6-3	.	TRBJ2-5	TGTGCCAGCAGTACTGTGACAGATTACCAAGAGACCCAGTACTTC	CASSTVTDYQETQYF
many	TRBV20-1	TRBD2	TRBJ2-1	TGCAGTGCTAGAGAAGCGGGACCCCAGCAGTTCTTC	CSAREAGPQQFF
many	TRBV20-1	.	TRBJ2-7	TGCAGTGCTTCCCCGGGTCCCCATATTATTTACGAGCAGTACTTC	CSASPGPHIIYEQYF
many	TRBV6-5	.	TRBJ1-6	TGTGCCAGCAGTTACTCCGGGGGAAGGTCCTATAATTCACCCCTCCACTTT	CASSYSGGRSYNSPLHF
many	TRBV29-1	TRBD2	TRBJ2-1	TGCAGCTGGGGGAGACTAGCGGGCTCCTACAATGAGCAGTTCTTC	CSWGRLAGSYNEQFF
many	TRBV6-2/TRBV6-3	TRBD2	TRBJ2-7	TGTGCCAGCAGGGGACTAGCGGGAGTCCTACCCTACGAGCAGTACTTC	CASRGLAGVLPYEQYF
many	TRBV4-2	.	TRBJ2-1	TGTGCCAGCAGCCAACTGAATGAGCAGTTCTTC	CASSQLNEQFF
many	TRBV7-2	TRBD2	TRBJ2-1	TGTGCCAGCAGCTTGGGCGGGAGAGTGGACAATGAGCAGTTCTTC	CASSLGGRVDNEQFF
medium-sized	TRBV20-1	TRBD2	TRBJ2-5	TGCAGTGCTAGAGATAGCGGGAGGGCCCTCCAAGAGACCCAGTACTTC	CSARDSGRALQETQYF
many	TRBV11-2	.	TRBJ2-1	TGTGCCAGCAGTCCGAACAGCCGCGGAGGGCAGTTCTTC	CASSPNSRGGQFF
many	TRBV12-3/TRBV12-4	.	TRBJ1-4	TGTGCCAGCAGCCGGCAAGAAAAACTGTTTTTT	CASSRQEKLFF
.	TRBV7-9	.	TRBJ1-1	TGTGCCAGAAGCCCCACACAGAGGATGAACACTGAAGCTTTCTTT	CARSPTQRMNTEAFF
many	TRBV6-5	.	TRBJ2-6	TGTGCCAGCAGTTACAGGTCTGGGGCCAACGTCCTGACTTTC	CASSYRSGANVLTF
many	TRBV15	TRBD2	TRBJ2-5	TGTGCCACCAGCAGAGGCGGCCGCGGGAGTTCGGAGACCCAGTACTTC	CATSRGGRGSSETQYF
many	TRBV9	.	TRBJ2-6	TGTGCCAGCAGCGTAGAAACCTTCACCCTCTCTGGGGCCAACGTCCTGACTTTC	CASSVETFTLSGANVLTF
many	TRBV7-9	TRBD2	TRBJ2-2	TGTGCCAGCAGCCGGACTAGCGGGAGTCGGACCGGGGAGCTGTTTTTT	CASSRTSGSRTGELFF
.	TRBV27	.	TRBJ2-2	TGTGCCAGCAGTTCCCTAGTAGCTGCCGGGGTGCTGTTTTTT	CASSSLVAAGVLFF
many	TRBV10-3	TRBD1	TRBJ1-5	TGTGCCATCAGTGACGCGACAGGGCGGGGTCAGCCCCAGCATTTT	CAISDATGRGQPQHF
many	TRBV10-3	.	TRBJ2-1	TGTGCCATCAGTGAGTCAAAGGGCTCCTACAATGAGCAGTTCTTC	CAISESKGSYNEQFF
medium-sized	TRBV5-1	TRBD1	TRBJ2-1	TGCGCCAGCAGCTTCACGGGACAGGGTAAAGACGAGCAGTTCTTC	CASSFTGQGKDEQFF
many	TRBV20-1	TRBD2	TRBJ2-1	TGCAGTGCTAGATCAGCGGGAGCCCTCAATGAGCAGTTCTTC	CSARSAGALNEQFF
medium-sized	TRBV5-5	.	TRBJ1-5	TGTGCCAGCAGCTTTAATTCGGATAGCAATCAGCCCCAGCATTTT	CASSFNSDSNQPQHF
.	TRBV7-2	.	TRBJ1-2	TGTGCCAGCAGCTCACAGTGGCCCACGAGCTACACCTTC	CASSSQWPTSYTF
many	TRBV5-1	.	TRBJ2-1	TGCGCCAGCAGCCTAGGTCTCCGGAGGGGGGGAAATGAGCAGTTCTTC	CASSLGLRRGGNEQFF
many	TRBV15	.	TRBJ1-1	TGTGCCACAAACACTGAAGCTTTCTTT	CATNTEAFF
many	TRBV27	TRBD1	TRBJ1-5	TGTGCCAGCCGTCCCGGGACAGGATACAATCAGCCCCAGCATTTT	CASRPGTGYNQPQHF
many	TRBV7-3	.	TRBJ1-1	TGTGCCAGCAGCTTGGACAGCATGAACACTGAAGCTTTCTTT	CASSLDSMNTEAFF
many	TRBV14	TRBD2	TRBJ2-2	TGTGCCAGCAGCCAAGATCTGGGAAGCGGGACTAACACCGGGGAGCTGTTTTTT	CASSQDLGSGTNTGELFF
medium-sized	TRBV7-9	.	TRBJ2-1	TGTGCCAGCAGCCCTAACAGGGTGGGTGAGCAGTTCTTC	CASSPNRVGEQFF
many	TRBV5-1	.	TRBJ2-1	TGCGCCAGCAGCTCGGGGTTAGGCAATGAGCAGTTCTTC	CASSSGLGNEQFF
many	TRBV15	.	TRBJ2-1	TGTGCCACCAGCAGAGATCTAACAGACAATGAGCAGTTCTTC	CATSRDLTDNEQFF
many	TRBV24-1	TRBD2	TRBJ2-1	TGTGCCACCAGTCAGGGCGGGAGGGCCGTGGATGAGCAGTTCTTC	CATSQGGRAVDEQFF
many	TRBV5-1	.	TRBJ2-7	TGCGCCAGCAGCTTGGCGCCCGCCGAGCAGTACTTC	CASSLAPAEQYF
many	TRBV5-5	.	TRBJ2-3	TGTGCCAGCAGCAGGGGGAGTCGGGATACGCAGTATTTT	CASSRGSRDTQYF
few	TRBV6-2/TRBV6-3	.	TRBJ2-7	TGTGCCAGCGGAAAGGAGGTCTGGGAGCAGTACTTC	CASGKEVWEQYF
.	TRBV29-1	TRBD1	TRBJ1-1	TGCAGCGTTGGACAGGGCAGGGGTTGGGGCACTGAAGCTTTCTTT	CSVGQGRGWGTEAFF
many	TRBV12-3/TRBV12-4	TRBD2	TRBJ2-4	TGTGCCAGCAGTTTCGCCGGCGGCGGGGGACGCATTCAGTACTTC	CASSFAGGGGRIQYF
many	TRBV18	.	TRBJ1-1	TGTGCCAGCTCACCGGTCTCAAGAAACACTGAAGCTTTCTTT	CASSPVSRNTEAFF
many	TRBV7-2	TRBD1	TRBJ1-4	TGTGCCAGCAGCTTAGAACAGGGGAGACGGGGACTGTTTTTT	CASSLEQGRRGLFF
many	TRBV20-1	.	TRBJ2-5	TGCAGTGCTAGAGATGGATTTTCTTTGTTGTCGGGATCCACAGAGACCCAGTACTTC	CSARDGFSLLSGSTETQYF